This TCR beta chain appears in the sequencing data of a study of shared clonotypes between healthy human individuals. About the study: There were three CD4 naive, three CD4 memory, two CD8 naive and one CD8 memory plates per donor.

Deep was the level used in running the assay. TCRdb's table, derived via immunoSEQ multiplex PCR, lists solely in-frame clones and lacks some. The sample contains some 2.3 million clones, about 92% of which appear only once. CD4+ cells were split into CD45RA+ naive and CD45RA-negative memory subsets. The CDR3 is made up of 19 amino acids. Looked up from germline, CDR1 is KGHSH and CDR2 is LQKENI. The V segment lost 2 bases and the J segment 0 bases; nucleotides outside the gene matches: 10. The receptor was derived from a man aged 18 to 30 in good health. Some clones in this sample may be carry-over from other donors' samples. J is TRBJ2-1 and V is TRBV18; 10 nucleotides match TRBD2. The specimen sequenced was naive CD4+ T cells from PBMCs. As to subset: CD45RA+ positively selected. The chain's CDR3 is CASSPIPLLAGSSYNEQFF. The CDR3 DNA sequence: TGTGCCAGCTCACCAATCCCTCTACTAGCGGGGAGCTCCTACAATGAGCAGTTCTTC.